Reported below is one TCR beta chain. Its antigen is still unknown. This sample is part of a study of shared clonotypes between healthy human individuals. Study information: CD4 naive and memory got three plates each, CD8 naive two, CD8 memory one. General study results and limits: Naive subsets usually exceeded memory subsets in estimated richness. Among donors, the sharing of clonotypes was expected to be influenced by sequencing depth.

CD45RA+ naive and CD45RA-negative memory subsets were separated from CD4+ cells. The germline CDR1 and CDR2 sequences are ENHRY and SYGVKD. V was pared by 8 bases and J by 7 bases, with 7 bases of the junction left unmatched. The CDR3 is 14 residues long. Sequencing was performed with immunoSEQ multiplex PCR; in TCRdb, only in-frame clones are kept and a portion is missing. This table has about 2.3 million clones, around 90% appearing once. This receptor was taken from a man between 18 and 29 years old in good health. Some clones in this sample may be carry-over from other donors' samples. Sequenced input: naive CD4+ T cells from PBMCs. Sample subset: CD45RA+ positively selected. This rearrangement joins TRBV10-3 to TRBJ1-4; 10 nucleotides agree with TRBD1. The CDR3 coding sequence is TGTGCCATCTTCTCGGGACAGGGGAGTGAAAAACTGTTTTTT. Translated: CAIFSGQGSEKLFF.